Each of the 3 T cell receptor beta chains below was sequenced from the same sample in a study of blood T cell repertoires in COVID-19. The method was immunoSEQ multiplex PCR; TCRdb's version includes in-frame clones alone and lacks a portion of them. The sample lists around 220,000 clones, roughly 89% occurring once. Sequencing was carried out using PBMCs or T cells enriched from blood (not recorded which). These receptors originate from a woman aged 40 to 50 who had recovered from COVID-19.

The rearrangement links TRBV19 to TRBJ1-1; 7 bases fit TRBD1. With 7 bases clipped from V and 11 bases from J, the junction kept 7 bases outside the gene matches. The CDR3 is made up of 11 amino acids. Germline V gene lookup returns CDR1 LNHDA and CDR2 SQIVND (reference sequence). CDR3 amino acids: CASTADRRAFF. CDR3 nucleotide sequence: TGTGCCAGTACCGCGGACAGGCGGGCTTTCTTT.

V gene TRBV3-1 (or the pseudogene TRBV3-2) combines with J gene TRBJ1-2; TRBD1 might be the D (5 bases). CDR3 length: 16 amino acids. Trimming removed 1 base at V and 7 bases at J, with 19 bases between. Germline V CDR1 and CDR2: LGHDT, YNNKEL (reference sequence). The CDR3 DNA is TGTGCCAGCAGCCAAGCTTCGGGAGGGGTTATCGCTGGCTACACCTTC. This translates into CASSQASGGVIAGYTF.

The chain carries TRBV5-1 and TRBJ2-5, with TRBD2 identical over 7 bases. Germline CDR1 is SGHRS and CDR2 is YFSETQ. CDR3 length: 15 amino acids. V lost 0 bases to trimming and J lost 4 bases; unmatched junction nucleotides: 6. The CDR3 protein is CASSLVIGEGETQYF. The CDR3 DNA reads TGCGCCAGCAGCTTGGTTATAGGGGAGGGAGAGACCCAGTACTTC.